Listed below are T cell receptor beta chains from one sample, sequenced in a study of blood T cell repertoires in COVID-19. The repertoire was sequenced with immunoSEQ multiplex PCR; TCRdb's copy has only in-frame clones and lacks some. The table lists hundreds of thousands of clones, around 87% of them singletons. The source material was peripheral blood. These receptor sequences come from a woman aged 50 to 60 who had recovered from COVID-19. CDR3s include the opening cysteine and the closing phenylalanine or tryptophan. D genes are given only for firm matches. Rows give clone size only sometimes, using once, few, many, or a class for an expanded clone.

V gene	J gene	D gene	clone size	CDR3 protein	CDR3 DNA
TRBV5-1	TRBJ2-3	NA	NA	CASTPGGTDTQYF	TGCGCCAGCACCCCCGGAGGGACAGATACGCAGTATTTT
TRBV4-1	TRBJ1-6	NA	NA	CASSQSRVGSPLHF	TGCGCCAGCAGCCAGAGCAGGGTAGGTTCACCCCTCCACTTT
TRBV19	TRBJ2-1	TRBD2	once	CASSIRTSDEQFF	TGTGCCAGTAGTATTAGGACTAGCGACGAGCAGTTCTTC
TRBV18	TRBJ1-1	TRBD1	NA	CASSTYRGGTEAFF	TGTGCCAGCTCAACCTACAGGGGGGGTACTGAAGCTTTCTTT
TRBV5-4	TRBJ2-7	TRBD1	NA	CASSRTGLEQYF	TGTGCCAGCAGCAGGACAGGCTTAGAGCAGTACTTC
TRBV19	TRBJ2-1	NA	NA	CASSIVKGAGIYNEQFF	TGTGCCAGTAGTATAGTGAAGGGCGCGGGGATCTACAATGAGCAGTTCTTC
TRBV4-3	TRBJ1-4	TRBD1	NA	CASSHGTGGEKLFF	TGCGCCAGCAGCCACGGGACAGGGGGTGAAAAACTGTTTTTT
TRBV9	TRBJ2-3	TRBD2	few	CASSSRGVRSPDTQYF	TGTGCCAGCAGCTCACGGGGGGTCAGATCCCCAGATACGCAGTATTTT
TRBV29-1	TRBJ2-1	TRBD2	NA	CSVISGEGTYNEQFF	TGCAGCGTTATCAGCGGGGAGGGAACCTACAATGAGCAGTTCTTC
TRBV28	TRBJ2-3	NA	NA	CASRFRDTQYF	TGTGCCAGCAGATTTAGAGATACGCAGTATTTT
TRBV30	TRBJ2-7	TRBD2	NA	CAWGGGHEQYF	TGTGCCTGGGGCGGGGGTCACGAGCAGTACTTC
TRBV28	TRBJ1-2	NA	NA	CASSLGQGYGYTF	TGTGCCAGCAGTTTAGGTCAGGGGTATGGCTACACCTTC
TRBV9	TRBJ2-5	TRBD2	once	CASSVGASGGQETQYF	TGTGCCAGCAGCGTAGGCGCTAGCGGGGGCCAAGAGACCCAGTACTTC
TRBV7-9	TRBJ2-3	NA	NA	CASSYPKGGADTQYF	TGTGCCAGCAGCTACCCGAAGGGGGGGGCAGATACGCAGTATTTT
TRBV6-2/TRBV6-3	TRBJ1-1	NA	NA	CASSRTRQATEAFF	TGTGCCAGCAGTCGGACTAGACAGGCCACTGAAGCTTTCTTT
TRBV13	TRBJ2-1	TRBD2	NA	CASSGIGASGGNEQFF	TGTGCCAGCAGCGGGATTGGGGCTAGCGGGGGTAATGAGCAGTTCTTC
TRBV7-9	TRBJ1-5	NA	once	CASSLASGANQPQHF	TGTGCCAGCAGCTTAGCCTCAGGGGCCAATCAGCCCCAGCATTTT
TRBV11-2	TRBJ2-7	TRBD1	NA	CASSQTGGAYEQYF	TGTGCCAGCAGTCAGACAGGGGGCGCCTACGAGCAGTACTTC
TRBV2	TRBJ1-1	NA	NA	CASRTVNTEAFF	TGTGCCAGCAGAACAGTGAACACTGAAGCTTTCTTT
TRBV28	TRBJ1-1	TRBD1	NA	CASRPRDRGRQAFF	TGTGCCAGCAGACCCCGGGACAGGGGGCGTCAGGCTTTCTTT
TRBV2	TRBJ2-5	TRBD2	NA	CATRTSGGETQYF	TGTGCCACTAGGACTAGCGGGGGAGAGACCCAGTACTTC
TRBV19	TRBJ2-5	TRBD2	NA	CASSTAGDLETQYF	TGTGCCAGTAGTACGGCGGGAGATTTGGAGACCCAGTACTTC
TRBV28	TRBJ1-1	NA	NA	CASSFGGTEAFF	TGTGCCAGCAGTTTTGGAGGAACTGAAGCTTTCTTT
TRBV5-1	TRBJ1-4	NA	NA	CASSLFGLVGEKLFF	TGCGCCAGCAGCTTGTTCGGGTTGGTTGGTGAAAAACTGTTTTTT
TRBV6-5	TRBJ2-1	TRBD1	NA	CASSSTGTGGYNEQFF	TGTGCCAGCAGTTCAACCGGGACAGGGGGCTACAATGAGCAGTTCTTC
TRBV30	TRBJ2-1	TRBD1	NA	CAWSGLAGGQFF	TGTGCCTGGAGTGGATTGGCAGGGGGTCAGTTCTTC
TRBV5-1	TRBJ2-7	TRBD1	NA	CASSLSGQGVHEQYF	TGCGCCAGCAGCTTAAGCGGACAGGGGGTCCACGAGCAGTACTTC
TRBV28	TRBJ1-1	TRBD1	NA	CASVDRADTEAFF	TGTGCCAGCGTCGACAGGGCGGACACTGAAGCTTTCTTT
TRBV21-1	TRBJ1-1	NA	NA	CASSKVRPEKGTEAFF	TGTGCCAGCAGCAAAGTTCGGCCGGAGAAAGGCACTGAAGCTTTCTTT
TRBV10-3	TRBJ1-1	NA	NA	CAISGLGSDTEAFF	TGTGCCATCAGTGGACTGGGTTCAGACACTGAAGCTTTCTTT
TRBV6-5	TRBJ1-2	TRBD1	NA	CASSQGVHYGYTF	TGTGCCAGCAGTCAGGGGGTCCACTATGGCTACACCTTC
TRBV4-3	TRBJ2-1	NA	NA	CASSQDPYNEQFF	TGCGCCAGCAGCCAAGATCCGTACAATGAGCAGTTCTTC
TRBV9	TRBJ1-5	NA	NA	CASSVGVWEDQPQHF	TGTGCCAGCAGCGTAGGGGTTTGGGAGGATCAGCCCCAGCATTTT
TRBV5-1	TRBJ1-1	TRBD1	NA	CASSFGQGGTEAFF	TGCGCCAGCAGCTTTGGACAGGGAGGAACTGAAGCTTTCTTT
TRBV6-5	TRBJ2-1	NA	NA	CASRGETGRYNEQFF	TGTGCCAGCAGGGGAGAGACAGGGAGGTACAATGAGCAGTTCTTC
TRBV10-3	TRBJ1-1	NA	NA	CAIRDYRFPEAFF	TGTGCCATCAGGGATTACAGGTTCCCTGAAGCTTTCTTT
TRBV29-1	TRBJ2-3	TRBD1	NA	CSAWTGPTDTQYF	TGCAGCGCCTGGACAGGGCCCACAGATACGCAGTATTTT
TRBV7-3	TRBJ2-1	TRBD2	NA	CASSLTPRTSSSNLNEQFF	TGTGCCAGCAGCTTAACGCCAAGGACTAGCTCCTCCAATCTCAATGAGCAGTTCTTC
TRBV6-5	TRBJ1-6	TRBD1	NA	CASSFDRAGSPLHF	TGTGCCAGCAGTTTCGACAGGGCAGGTTCACCCCTCCACTTT
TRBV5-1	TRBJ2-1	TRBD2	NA	CASSLKTAGGYNEQFF	TGCGCCAGCAGCTTGAAGACAGCGGGAGGTTACAATGAGCAGTTCTTC
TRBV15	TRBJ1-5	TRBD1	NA	CATSGMTGGIGNQPQHF	TGTGCCACCAGCGGAATGACAGGGGGTATTGGAAATCAGCCCCAGCATTTT
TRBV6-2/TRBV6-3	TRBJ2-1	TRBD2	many	CASSHSLAGGYGEQFF	TGTGCCAGCAGTCATTCCCTAGCGGGAGGGTACGGTGAGCAGTTCTTC
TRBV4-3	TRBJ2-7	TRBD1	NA	CASSHLPVGQGIYEQYF	TGCGCCAGCAGCCACCTCCCGGTAGGACAGGGGATCTACGAGCAGTACTTC
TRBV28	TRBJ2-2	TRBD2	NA	CASRGSGNSAGGTGELFF	TGTGCCAGCAGAGGTTCAGGGAACTCAGCGGGGGGGACCGGGGAGCTGTTTTTT
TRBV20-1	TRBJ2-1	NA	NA	CSASGLSAGVSYNEQFF	TGCAGTGCTAGTGGTTTATCGGCAGGGGTCTCCTACAATGAGCAGTTCTTC
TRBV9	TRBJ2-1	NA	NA	CASSVSGVPNNEQFF	TGTGCCAGCAGCGTATCGGGAGTCCCCAACAATGAGCAGTTCTTC
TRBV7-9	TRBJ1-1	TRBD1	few	CASSPGQGNTEAFF	TGTGCCAGCAGCCCAGGACAGGGTAACACTGAAGCTTTCTTT
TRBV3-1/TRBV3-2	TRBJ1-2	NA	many	CASGKKAANYGYTF	TGTGCCAGCGGAAAGAAGGCGGCTAACTATGGCTACACCTTC
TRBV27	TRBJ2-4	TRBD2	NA	CATSRLAGSSKNIQYF	TGTGCCACCTCACGGCTAGCGGGGTCCTCCAAAAACATTCAGTACTTC
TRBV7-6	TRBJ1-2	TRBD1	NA	CASSPRTGAYNFGYTF	TGTGCCAGCAGCCCCAGGACAGGGGCCTATAATTTCGGCTACACCTTC
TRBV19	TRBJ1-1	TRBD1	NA	CASRTGVYTEAFF	TGTGCCAGCCGGACAGGGGTGTATACTGAAGCTTTCTTT